These 32 T cell receptor beta chains originate from one sample sequenced in a study of identical twins. TCRdb re-analysed the 5' RACE reads in MiXCR, keeping a single row per CDR3 protein. Of about 530,000 distinct CDR3 sequences listed, 20% to 25% were seen once; the top ten hold about 0.5%. This sample was also put to use in a study of yellow fever vaccine responses in identical twins.

The sample comprised CD4+ T cells sorted from blood. Every receptor here comes from a young woman in good health.

This clonotype appeared many times. Here the CDR3 reads CASSLQENTEAFF. The CDR3 bases are TGTGCCAGCAGTCTCCAGGAGAACACTGAAGCTTTCTTT. The chain employs TRBV12-3 or TRBV12-4 and TRBJ1-1; D call uncertain. The length of the CDR3 is 13 residues. The germline V and J ends were trimmed by 5 bases and 1 base, with 8 bases remaining between them.

The chain has TRBV5-5 and TRBJ1-4; D not resolved. Trimming removed 7 bases from V and 4 bases from J, with 11 bases in between. This CDR3 is built from 13 residues. From germline, CDR1 is SGHKS and CDR2 YYEKEE (reference sequence). Here the CDR3 reads CASSQAINEKLFF. The CDR3 DNA sequence: TGTGCCAGCTCGCAGGCGATTAATGAAAAACTGTTTTTT.

The chain has TRBV20-1 and TRBJ2-3, with D perhaps given as TRBD1 or TRBD2 (6 bases each). This CDR3 has 13 residues. V was pared by 4 bases and J by 6 bases, with 14 bases between. CDR1 is DFQATT, CDR2 SNEGSKA, per germline (reference sequence). CDR3 sequence: CSATPGADDTQYF. In DNA, the CDR3 is TGCAGTGCTACGCCGGGGGCGGATGATACGCAGTATTTT.

This clonotype has a handful of counts. This chain uses TRBV11-2 with TRBJ2-3; D is possibly TRBD1 (5 bases). The CDR3 totals 15 residues. Trimming removed 3 bases from V and 3 bases from J, with 13 bases in between. CDR1 and CDR2 (germline): SGHAT, FQNNGV. The DNA of the CDR3 is TGTGCCAGCAGCTTTAGGGGTATTTGGACAGATACGCAGTATTTT. This translates into CASSFRGIWTDTQYF. The whole variable domain, filled in from reference TRBV11-2 and TRBJ2-3, reads EAGVAQSPRYKIIEKRQSVAFWCNPISGHATLYWYQQILGQGPKLLIQFQNNGVVDDSQLPKDRFSAERLKGVDSTLKIQPAKLEDSAVYLCASSFRGIWTDTQYFGPGTRLTVL.

This clonotype was recorded a few times. This chain uses TRBV29-1 with TRBJ1-2; D is unresolved. The CDR3 loop spans 11 amino acids. Trimming took off 6 bases at V and 7 bases at J, with 12 bases between the two ends. CDR1 is SQVTM, CDR2 ANQGSEA, per germline. The CDR3 here is CSVPNEGGYTF. CDR3 sequence (DNA): TGCAGCGTCCCGAACGAGGGTGGCTACACCTTC.

This clonotype occurred a few times. The chain couples TRBV5-1 to TRBJ2-1, with 11 nucleotides matching TRBD1. This CDR3 contains 14 residues. CDR1 SGHRS and CDR2 YFSETQ come from the germline V gene. Trimming removed 4 bases from V and 8 bases from J; junction bases left unmatched: 5. The CDR3 is CASSRDRGFDEQFF. The DNA for the CDR3 is TGCGCCAGCAGCCGGGACAGGGGGTTCGATGAGCAGTTCTTC.

V is TRBV5-1 and J is TRBJ2-1; 9 nucleotides match TRBD2. The CDR3 sequence is 17 residues long. V gave up 0 bases and J gave up 0 bases; unmatched junction bases: 4. From germline, CDR1 is SGHRS and CDR2 YFSETQ. This chain's CDR3 is CASSLDPAGGSYNEQFF. The CDR3, as DNA: TGCGCCAGCAGCTTGGATCCAGCGGGAGGCTCCTACAATGAGCAGTTCTTC.

V usage is TRBV6-5 and J usage is TRBJ2-5; 7 nucleotides line up with TRBD2. Germline V gene data show CDR1 as MNHEY and CDR2 as SVGAGI. The CDR3 is 17 amino acids. Trimming at V came to 2 bases and at J to 6 bases, leaving 15 bases not matched to a gene. The CDR3 sequence is CASSYIGAGVAKQTQYF. In DNA, the CDR3 is TGTGCCAGCAGTTACATTGGGGCGGGGGTAGCGAAACAGACCCAGTACTTC.

The chain is built from TRBV7-2 and TRBJ2-3; 13 bases map to TRBD2. Germline lookup yields CDR1 SGHTA and CDR2 FQGNSA. Unmatched junction bases numbered 4, after V lost 5 bases and J lost 5 bases. The CDR3 is 15 amino acids. The CDR3 region has the DNA TGTGCCAGCAGCCTGGGACTAGCGGGGAAAGATACGCAGTATTTT. The encoded protein is CASSLGLAGKDTQYF.

V is TRBV11-2 and J is TRBJ2-1, with D possibly called TRBD1 or TRBD2 (7 bases each). V shed 5 bases and J shed 0 bases, with 23 bases lying between them. CDR1 is SGHAT, CDR2 FQNNGV, per germline. The CDR3 is 19 residues long. CDR3 residues: CASSPRGYSGSHSYNEQFF. The CDR3 region has the DNA TGTGCCAGCAGCCCCAGGGGGTATAGCGGGTCACACTCCTACAATGAGCAGTTCTTC.

This rearrangement joins TRBV7-2 to TRBJ2-1; D possibly corresponds to TRBD2 (7 bases). Germline lookup yields CDR1 SGHTA and CDR2 FQGNSA. V lost 1 base, J lost 3 bases, and 10 bases lay in between. CDR3 length: 15 residues. DNA of the CDR3: TGTGCCAGCAGCTTAGGCGGGGGCCACTACAATGAGCAGTTCTTC. It yields the protein CASSLGGGHYNEQFF.

This sequence joins TRBV6-1 and TRBJ2-1; 10 bases fit TRBD1. The germline V gene has CDR1 MNHNS and CDR2 SASEGT. The CDR3 sequence is 15 residues long. Unmatched junction bases numbered 10, after V lost 5 bases and J lost 9 bases. CDR3 coding DNA: TGTGCCAGCAGTCGATCCTGGGACAGGGGCCCTGAGCAGTTCTTC. This sequence encodes CASSRSWDRGPEQFF.

This chain connects TRBV7-9 to TRBJ2-1; tentative D call: TRBD2 (6 bases). Germline CDR1 is SEHNR and CDR2 is FQNEAQ (reference sequence). Trimming shortened V by 5 bases and J by 3 bases, and 20 bases separated the two germline ends. The CDR3 contains 17 residues. The chain's CDR3 is CASSPPGGLLNYNEQFF. The CDR3 bases are TGTGCCAGCAGCCCCCCCGGGGGACTCCTCAACTACAATGAGCAGTTCTTC.

The rearrangement links TRBV11-2 to TRBJ2-5, with 7 bases that match TRBD1. Germline V gene sequence: CDR1 SGHAT, CDR2 FQNNGV. J gave up 3 bases and V 5 bases, and 9 bases lay outside the gene matches. This CDR3 contains 15 residues. The CDR3 reads CASSRQGQIKETQYF. The CDR3 DNA follows: TGTGCCAGCAGCCGTCAGGGACAGATTAAAGAGACCCAGTACTTC.

This clonotype has more than one count but fewer than ten. The chain is built from TRBV28 and TRBJ1-4, with TRBD1 matching 8 bases. This CDR3 spans 14 amino acids. Germline CDR1 reads MDHEN; CDR2 reads SYDVKM. V shed 6 bases and J 5 bases; nucleotides not matched to a gene: 5. The CDR3 region has the DNA TGTGCCAGCAGGGCGACAGGGGTGAATGAAAAACTGTTTTTT. As protein: CASRATGVNEKLFF.

The rearrangement uses TRBV20-1 and TRBJ2-1, with TRBD1 matching over 8 bases. The CDR3 consists of 14 residues. Unmatched junction bases numbered 8, after V lost 5 bases and J lost 5 bases. CDR1 and CDR2 from the germline V gene are DFQATT and SNEGSKA (reference sequence). CDR3 nucleotide sequence: TGCAGTGCTGACGGGACAGGCCCCCACAATGAGCAGTTCTTC. Translating gives CSADGTGPHNEQFF.

Many counts were recorded for this clonotype. The chain uses TRBV6-1 and TRBJ1-1, with D tentatively TRBD1 (5 bases). Trimming removed 2 bases at V and 7 bases at J, with 14 bases between. Per the germline V gene, CDR1 is MNHNS and CDR2 is SASEGT. This CDR3 contains 14 residues. CDR3 nucleotide sequence: TGTGCCAGCAGTGAAACCGGGGGAGATATTGAAGCTTTCTTT. Protein sequence: CASSETGGDIEAFF.

Many counts were recorded for this clonotype. The chain uses TRBV12-3 or TRBV12-4 and TRBJ2-3; D call uncertain. This CDR3 is built from 13 residues. Trimming took 1 base from V and 2 from J, leaving 4 bases between them. The CDR3 is CASSLVFTDTQYF. DNA of the CDR3: TGTGCCAGCAGTTTAGTCTTCACAGATACGCAGTATTTT.

The CDR3 reads CASSLEALSTSGRLSYEQYF. The CDR3 DNA sequence: TGTGCCAGCAGCTTAGAGGCGCTATCGACTAGCGGGAGGCTCTCCTACGAGCAGTACTTC. This chain connects TRBV11-2 to TRBJ2-7; TRBD2 agrees at 13 bases. This CDR3 has 20 amino acids. V dropped 0 bases and J dropped 0; count of bases not matched to a gene: 11. The V gene's germline CDR1 is SGHAT and CDR2 FQNNGV.

This clonotype was recorded many times. V is TRBV12-3 or TRBV12-4 and J is TRBJ1-1; the match to TRBD1 covers 7 bases. The CDR3 runs 13 residues. V lost 4 bases and J lost 2; bases outside the gene matches: 1. The CDR3 DNA reads TGTGCCAGCAGTTGGGACAGAAACACTGAAGCTTTCTTT. It codes for CASSWDRNTEAFF.

This clonotype appeared a few times. The genes are TRBV18 and TRBJ1-6, with 8 bases identical to TRBD1. The CDR3 consists of 14 residues. Germline trimming cut 4 bases from V and 8 bases from J; bases unmatched to any gene: 4. Germline values: CDR1 KGHSH, CDR2 LQKENI. The CDR3 loop is CASSQGQGYSPLHF. Here the CDR3 DNA reads TGTGCCAGCTCACAAGGACAGGGTTATTCACCCCTCCACTTT.

The V call is TRBV19, the J call TRBJ2-3; D ambiguous. CDR3 length: 14 amino acids. The ends were cut back, 1 base at V and 3 bases at J, with 8 bases in the middle. The V gene's germline CDR1 is LNHDA and CDR2 SQIVND (reference sequence). CDR3 DNA sequence: TGTGCCAGTAGTATAGTCTCCGGGACAGATACGCAGTATTTT. Its protein is CASSIVSGTDTQYF.

This clonotype has ten or more counts. The rearrangement links TRBV10-2 to TRBJ2-5; tentatively, D is TRBD1 (5 bases). The length of the CDR3 is 14 residues. The germline gives CDR1 WSHSY, CDR2 SAAADI. V gave up 4 bases and J gave up 2 bases, with 11 bases separating them. CDR3 sequence: CASSVAGQQETQYF. CDR3 DNA: TGCGCCAGCAGTGTGGCAGGGCAGCAAGAGACCCAGTACTTC.

The chain is built from TRBV25-1 and TRBJ2-1, with D perhaps assigned TRBD1 or TRBD2 (5 bases each). Per the germline V gene, CDR1 is MGHDK and CDR2 is SYGVNS. V was clipped by 3 bases and J by 0 bases, with 15 bases between them. CDR3 length equals 17 residues. CDR3 protein: CASSDPLGVGSYNEQFF. The CDR3 nucleotides are TGTGCCAGCAGTGACCCATTGGGGGTGGGCTCCTACAATGAGCAGTTCTTC.

This clonotype was counted a few times. The rearrangement uses TRBV12-3 or TRBV12-4 and TRBJ2-3; the match to TRBD2 covers 12 bases. The CDR3 loop spans 15 amino acids. V lost 5 bases to trimming and J lost 3 bases; unmatched junction nucleotides: 3. The CDR3 DNA is TGTGCCAGCAGTCATGGACTAGCGGGAACAGATACGCAGTATTTT. This sequence encodes CASSHGLAGTDTQYF.

This clonotype was seen only a few times. The chain combines TRBV20-1 with TRBJ2-1; 7 nucleotides agree with TRBD2. The CDR3 spans 13 residues. The J segment lost 10 bases and the V segment lost 0 bases, leaving 6 bases of the junction unmatched. CDR1 and CDR2 from the germline V gene are DFQATT and SNEGSKA (reference sequence). The CDR3 reads CSARDPLTSEQFF. As DNA, the CDR3 is TGCAGTGCTAGAGACCCCTTGACTAGCGAGCAGTTCTTC.

The chain joins TRBV5-1 to TRBJ1-2; the match to TRBD1 covers 7 bases. This CDR3 spans 14 amino acids. The V gene's germline CDR1 is SGHRS and CDR2 YFSETQ. V shed 2 bases, J shed 4 bases, and the junction held 5 bases outside the gene matches. CDR3 region: CASSFGQEGYGYTF. CDR3 DNA sequence: TGCGCCAGCAGCTTTGGACAGGAGGGCTATGGCTACACCTTC.

V and J are TRBV15 and TRBJ2-3; 9 nucleotides align to TRBD2. With V trimmed by 0 bases and J by 10 bases, 11 bases remained unmatched. There are 16 residues in the CDR3. Germline V lookup: CDR1 LNHNV, CDR2 YYDKDF (reference sequence). The CDR3 here is CATSRDRSGGSSAQYF. The CDR3 DNA is TGTGCCACCAGCAGAGATCGTAGCGGGGGCAGTTCGGCGCAGTATTTT.

The chain uses TRBV12-3 or TRBV12-4 and TRBJ2-6; D unresolved. V lost 5 bases to trimming and J lost 1 base, with 6 bases between them. This CDR3 is built from 14 residues. CDR3 region: CASSPRSGANVLTF. The DNA of the CDR3 is TGTGCCAGCAGTCCTCGGTCTGGGGCCAACGTCCTGACTTTC.

V usage is TRBV3-1 and J usage is TRBJ2-4, with D tentatively TRBD1 (6 bases). CDR3 size: 14 residues. The germline CDR1 and CDR2 sequences are LGHDT and YNNKEL (reference sequence). With 4 bases removed from V and 6 bases from J, the gap between germline ends came to 13 bases. This chain's CDR3 is CASSPQGYLNIQYF. The CDR3 nucleotides read TGTGCCAGCAGCCCACAGGGATACCTAAACATTCAGTACTTC.

This clonotype was seen a handful of times. The chain recombines TRBV12-3 or TRBV12-4 with TRBJ2-2; tentatively, D is TRBD1 (6 bases). Trimming cost V 5 bases and J 4 bases, with 17 bases left between them. The CDR3 totals 16 residues. CDR3 residues: CASSHGQRRGTGELFF. CDR3 nucleotides: TGTGCCAGCAGTCACGGACAGCGCCGCGGCACCGGGGAGCTGTTTTTT.

This sequence joins TRBV12-3 or TRBV12-4 and TRBJ2-6; 7 nucleotides agree with TRBD1. Trimming cost V 11 bases and J 0 bases; bases outside gene matches: 19. The CDR3 is 19 residues long. CDR3 residues: CARCSVGTGAFSGANVLTF. CDR3 in DNA: TGTGCCCGCTGCTCCGTTGGAACAGGGGCTTTCTCTGGGGCCAACGTCCTGACTTTC.